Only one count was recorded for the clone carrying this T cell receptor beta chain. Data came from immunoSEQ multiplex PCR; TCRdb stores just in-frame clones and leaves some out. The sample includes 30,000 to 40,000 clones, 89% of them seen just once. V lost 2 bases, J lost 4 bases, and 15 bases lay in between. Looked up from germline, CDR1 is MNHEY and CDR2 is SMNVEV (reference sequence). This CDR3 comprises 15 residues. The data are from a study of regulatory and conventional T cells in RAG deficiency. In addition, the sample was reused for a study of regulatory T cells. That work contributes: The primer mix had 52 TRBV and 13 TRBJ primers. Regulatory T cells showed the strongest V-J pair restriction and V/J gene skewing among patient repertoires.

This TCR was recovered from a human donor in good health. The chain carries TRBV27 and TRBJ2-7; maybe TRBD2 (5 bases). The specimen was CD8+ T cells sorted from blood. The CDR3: CASSLVASREYEQYF. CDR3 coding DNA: TGTGCCAGCAGTTTAGTGGCTAGCCGGGAATACGAGCAGTACTTC.